The 28 T cell receptor beta chains below all came from one sample that was sequenced in a study of blood T cell repertoires in COVID-19. Data came from immunoSEQ multiplex PCR; TCRdb stores just in-frame clones and leaves some out. The sample lists tens of thousands of clones, roughly 74% occurring once. The sample was peripheral blood. The receptors shown here come from a woman of 80 years or more with acute or convalescent COVID-19.

The V and J genes are TRBV30 and TRBJ1-1; no firm D call. The germline V gene has CDR1 GTSNPN and CDR2 SVGIG (reference sequence). The V end lost 0 bases, the J end lost 4 bases, and 9 bases lay between the germline ends. The CDR3 consists of 13 residues. The CDR3 is CAWSVRDRTEAFF. The CDR3 DNA reads TGTGCCTGGAGTGTACGAGATCGCACTGAAGCTTTCTTT.

V gene TRBV5-5 combines with J gene TRBJ2-1, with 12 nucleotides matching TRBD2. Looked up from germline, CDR1 is SGHKS and CDR2 is YYEKEE (reference sequence). The CDR3 sequence is 16 residues long. The trim removed 0 bases at V and 3 bases at J, leaving 1 base unmatched. The CDR3 here is CASSLGLAGDYNEQFF. The CDR3 coding sequence is TGTGCCAGCAGCTTGGGACTAGCGGGAGACTACAATGAGCAGTTCTTC.

The rearrangement links TRBV18 to TRBJ1-1, with D possibly being TRBD1 (6 bases). CDR3 size: 13 residues. The germline V and J ends were trimmed by 5 bases and 4 bases, with 11 bases remaining between them. Germline CDR1 is KGHSH and CDR2 is LQKENI. In nucleotides, the CDR3 is TGTGCCAGCTCAGCTACAGGGCCCACTGAAGCTTTCTTT. It yields the protein CASSATGPTEAFF.

The V gene is TRBV7-2, the J gene TRBJ2-4, with D possibly matching TRBD2 (6 bases). V lost 4 bases, J lost 9 bases, and 10 bases lay in between. CDR3 length: 12 residues. Germline V CDR1 and CDR2: SGHTA, FQGNSA. CDR3 in amino acids: CASSWDGGIQYF. The CDR3 region has the DNA TGTGCCAGCAGCTGGGACGGGGGCATTCAGTACTTC.

The chain couples TRBV30 to TRBJ1-6, with D perhaps TRBD1 (5 bases). V lost 0 bases and J lost 10, with 13 bases in between. The CDR3 length is 14 residues. Looked up from germline, CDR1 is GTSNPN and CDR2 is SVGIG (reference sequence). The CDR3 here is CAWSVRGGDSPLHF. Written as DNA, the CDR3 is TGTGCCTGGAGTGTACGCGGGGGGGACTCACCCCTCCACTTT.

This chain connects TRBV29-1 to TRBJ2-3; 8 bases are a match to TRBD1. The CDR3 is 12 residues long. V lost 7 bases to trimming and J lost 5 bases; unmatched junction nucleotides: 5. Germline-derived CDR1 and CDR2 are SQVTM and ANQGSEA. Written as DNA, the CDR3 is TGCAGCGCGGACAGGGCAGGAGATACGCAGTATTTT. It codes for CSADRAGDTQYF.

This clone has a handful of counts. The CDR3 DNA sequence: TGTGCCAGCAGCCCAAATTTGCGGGCGAGCTCCTACAATGAGCAGTTCTTC. It is translated as CASSPNLRASSYNEQFF. The chain is built from TRBV27 and TRBJ2-1; possible D gene TRBD2, 5 bases. Germline loops: CDR1 MNHEY, CDR2 SMNVEV (reference sequence). V lost 6 bases and J lost 0, with 18 bases in between. CDR3 size: 17 residues.

This chain uses TRBV11-2 with TRBJ2-1; perhaps TRBD1 as D (5 bases). This CDR3 region has 15 residues. The germline V gene encodes CDR1 SGHAT and CDR2 FQNNGV. Trimming pared 6 bases from V and 5 bases from J, leaving 17 bases between. CDR3 in amino acids: CASSVYQGAHNEQFF. The CDR3 DNA is TGTGCCAGCAGTGTTTATCAGGGCGCGCACAATGAGCAGTTCTTC.

The rearrangement joins TRBV27 to TRBJ2-5, with 9 nucleotides matching TRBD1. Trimming at V came to 6 bases and at J to 5 bases, leaving 10 bases not matched to a gene. Germline CDR1 and CDR2: MNHEY and SMNVEV (reference sequence). The CDR3 has 15 residues. CDR3 residues: CASSQTGQGTETQYF. Written as DNA, the CDR3 is TGTGCCAGCAGCCAAACGGGACAGGGCACCGAGACCCAGTACTTC.

This clone was seen just once. This chain links TRBV5-1 with TRBJ2-7, with TRBD1 identical over 7 bases. Trimming removed 0 bases from V and 6 bases from J; junction bases left unmatched: 6. This CDR3 is built from 14 residues. Germline CDR1 is SGHRS and CDR2 is YFSETQ. The CDR3 DNA reads TGCGCCAGCAGCTTGGGACAGGGTAGATTCGAGCAGTACTTC. Translated, it gives CASSLGQGRFEQYF.

The rearrangement links TRBV2 to TRBJ2-3; 7 bases agree with TRBD2. From germline, CDR1 is SNHLY and CDR2 FYNNEI. This CDR3 has 14 residues. V was clipped by 4 bases and J by 4 bases; unmatched bases: 5. CDR3 in amino acids: CASSVTSEADTQYF. The CDR3 coding sequence is TGTGCCAGCAGTGTCACTAGCGAAGCAGATACGCAGTATTTT.

This chain joins TRBV19 and TRBJ1-5; TRBD1 might be the D (5 bases). V shed 7 bases and J shed 4 bases, with 20 bases lying between them. The CDR3 runs 16 residues. The V gene's germline CDR1 is LNHDA and CDR2 SQIVND (reference sequence). CDR3 sequence (DNA): TGTGCCAGTATCACTTTCCCAGCGCAGGGAAATCAGCCCCAGCATTTT. Translated: CASITFPAQGNQPQHF.

This chain connects TRBV11-2 to TRBJ2-7; possibly TRBD1 for D (5 bases). Germline CDR1 reads SGHAT; CDR2 reads FQNNGV. This CDR3 spans 14 amino acids. V lost 0 bases and J lost 2, with 8 bases in between. The CDR3 is CASSLDRAAYEQYF. The CDR3 nucleotides read TGTGCCAGCAGCTTAGACAGGGCAGCCTACGAGCAGTACTTC.

The chain couples TRBV5-6 to TRBJ2-5; 8 positions agree with TRBD2. Germline loops: CDR1 SGHDT, CDR2 YYEEEE. After removal of 2 bases from V and 1 base from J, the junction contained 7 bases not matched to a gene. CDR3 size: 16 residues. The CDR3 DNA reads TGTGCCAGCAGCTTTTCGGGAGGGCCGCTCCAAGAGACCCAGTACTTC. It encodes CASSFSGGPLQETQYF.

As DNA, the CDR3 is TGTGCCAGCAGACTGTTTATCGACTATGGCTACACCTTC. Its protein product is CASRLFIDYGYTF. The chain employs TRBV6-5 and TRBJ1-2; D is unresolved. CDR3 size: 13 residues. The germline V gene encodes CDR1 MNHEY and CDR2 SVGAGI. V was clipped by 6 bases and J by 3 bases, with 11 bases between them.

The rearrangement joins TRBV7-2 to TRBJ2-5, with TRBD1 matching 7 bases. V shed 6 bases and J 5 bases; nucleotides not matched to a gene: 9. This CDR3 spans 14 amino acids. CDR1 is SGHTA and CDR2 is FQGNSA in the germline V gene. CDR3 sequence reads: CASRSTGEGETQYF. In DNA, the CDR3 is TGTGCCAGCAGGTCAACAGGGGAAGGGGAGACCCAGTACTTC.

The gene calls are TRBV13 and TRBJ2-1; 15 bases match TRBD2. Germline V gene data show CDR1 as PRHDT and CDR2 as FYEKMQ (reference sequence). The CDR3 runs 16 residues. J lost 7 bases, V lost 4 bases, and 5 bases had no gene match. This CDR3 reads CASSYGLAGGVNEQFF. The CDR3 bases are TGTGCCAGCAGCTACGGACTAGCGGGAGGGGTTAATGAGCAGTTCTTC.

The chain combines TRBV6-5 with TRBJ2-7; a possible D gene is TRBD1 (9 bases). V dropped 6 bases and J dropped 3 bases, with 18 bases sitting between them. The length of the CDR3 is 15 residues. Germline V gene data show CDR1 as MNHEY and CDR2 as SVGAGI. The CDR3 coding sequence is TGTGCCAGCAGCCGGGGGGGACAGGGCTACTACGAGCAGTACTTC. Translated: CASSRGGQGYYEQYF.

Note on this clone: At one end, the junction sequence differs from germline, possibly due to a read error. This chain links TRBV7-7 with TRBJ2-5; 7 nucleotides line up with TRBD1. CDR3 length: 13 residues. In germline, CDR1 is SSHAT, CDR2 FNYEAQ (reference sequence). CDR3 in DNA: TGTGCTAGCAGCCTAGACAGGGATGAGACCCAGTACTTC. Residues: CASSLDRDETQYF.

J is TRBJ2-1 and V is TRBV11-3; 12 nucleotides match TRBD2. Germline V CDR1 and CDR2: SGHNT, YENEEA. This CDR3 is 16 amino acids long. Losses at the gene ends were 3 bases for V and 6 bases for J; bases not matched to a gene: 6. The CDR3 reads CASSFLLAGGPNEQFF. CDR3 DNA: TGTGCCAGCAGCTTCCTACTAGCGGGAGGACCCAATGAGCAGTTCTTC.

Turning to this clone: The junction differs from germline at one of its ends, possibly a read error. J is TRBJ2-5 and V is TRBV7-7; 13 bases agree with TRBD2. From germline, CDR1 is SSHAT and CDR2 FNYEAQ (reference sequence). The CDR3 is 19 residues long. The CDR3 nucleotides read TGTGCTAGCAGCTCGCTTTGGGGGACTAGCGGGAACATTAAAGAGACCCAGTACTTC. It encodes CASSSLWGTSGNIKETQYF.

This chain uses TRBV18 with TRBJ1-1, with D uncertain. Per the germline V gene, CDR1 is KGHSH and CDR2 is LQKENI. V was shortened by 4 bases and J by 4 bases, with 13 bases between the two germline ends. The length of the CDR3 is 14 residues. This chain's CDR3 is CASSRNVESTEAFF. The CDR3 coding sequence is TGTGCCAGCTCACGAAACGTTGAGAGCACTGAAGCTTTCTTT.

This clone was counted only a few times. The chain has TRBV5-1 and TRBJ2-7, with TRBD1 as a possible D gene (6 bases). Germline CDR1 and CDR2: SGHRS and YFSETQ. This CDR3 comprises 14 residues. The ends were cut back, 3 bases at V and 3 bases at J, with 13 bases in the middle. The CDR3 DNA follows: TGCGCCAGCAGCTCACCGGGACAACTCTACGAGCAGTACTTC. Amino acid sequence: CASSSPGQLYEQYF.

Ten or more counts support this clone. The V call is TRBV7-8, the J call TRBJ2-3, with D maybe TRBD1 (5 bases). Germline lookup yields CDR1 SGHVS and CDR2 FQNEAQ. The CDR3 runs to 12 residues. V was clipped by 5 bases and J by 6 bases, with 9 bases between them. This chain's CDR3 is CASSSRGDTQYF. The CDR3 nucleotides read TGTGCCAGCAGCAGTAGGGGTGATACGCAGTATTTT.

The J gene is TRBJ1-5, the V gene TRBV30; weak D call: TRBD1 (5 bases). This CDR3 has 13 amino acids. Trimming stripped 2 bases from V and 5 bases from J, with 10 bases between. The germline gives CDR1 GTSNPN, CDR2 SVGIG (reference sequence). The CDR3 nucleotides read TGTGCCTGGAGTCAAGGAGGGGATCAGCCCCAGCATTTT. Its protein is CAWSQGGDQPQHF.

The chain employs TRBV27 and TRBJ1-5; TRBD1 matches at 9 bases. Germline lookup yields CDR1 MNHEY and CDR2 SMNVEV (reference sequence). This CDR3 contains 16 residues. The V and J ends lost 2 bases and 7 bases, in that order; junction bases with no gene match: 9. The CDR3 loop is CASSLKRTGGRQPQHF. The CDR3 region has the DNA TGTGCCAGCAGTTTAAAAAGAACAGGGGGCCGGCAGCCCCAGCATTTT.

This clone was counted between two and nine times. The V and J genes are TRBV9 and TRBJ1-1; TRBD1 might be the D (6 bases). Germline CDR1 and CDR2: SGDLS and YYNGEE. The CDR3 has 15 residues. V lost 3 bases and J 4 bases, leaving 16 bases between the germline ends. Here the CDR3 reads CASSAGGGAGTEAFF. In DNA, the CDR3 is TGTGCCAGCAGCGCAGGAGGGGGGGCAGGCACTGAAGCTTTCTTT.

The gene calls are TRBV7-2 and TRBJ1-1; the match to TRBD1 covers 7 bases. The V gene's germline CDR1 is SGHTA and CDR2 FQGNSA. The length of the CDR3 is 14 residues. V shed 5 bases, J shed 4 bases, and the junction held 7 bases outside the gene matches. The CDR3 nucleotides read TGTGCCAGCAGCCCATACAGGGGCGGCACTGAAGCTTTCTTT. Amino acid sequence: CASSPYRGGTEAFF.